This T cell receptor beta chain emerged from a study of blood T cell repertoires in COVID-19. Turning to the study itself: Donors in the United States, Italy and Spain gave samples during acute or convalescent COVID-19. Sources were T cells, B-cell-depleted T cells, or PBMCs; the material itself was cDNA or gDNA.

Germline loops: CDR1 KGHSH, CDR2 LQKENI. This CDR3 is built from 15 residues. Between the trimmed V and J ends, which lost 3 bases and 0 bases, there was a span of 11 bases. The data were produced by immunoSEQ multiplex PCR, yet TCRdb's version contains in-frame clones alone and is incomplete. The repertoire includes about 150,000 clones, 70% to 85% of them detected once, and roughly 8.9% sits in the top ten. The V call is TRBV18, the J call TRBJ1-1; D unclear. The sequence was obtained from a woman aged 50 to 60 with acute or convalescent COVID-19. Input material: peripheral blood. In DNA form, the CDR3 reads TGTGCCAGCTCACCTACCAAGGGAGTGAACACTGAAGCTTTCTTT. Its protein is CASSPTKGVNTEAFF.